The rows below give T cell receptor beta chains drawn from one sample of a study of blood T cell repertoires in COVID-19. Generated by immunoSEQ multiplex PCR, the TCRdb table keeps only in-frame clones and is missing some. The sample lists 350,000 to 450,000 clones, roughly nine tenths occurring once. Material for sequencing was peripheral blood. These receptors were obtained from a middle-aged man with acute or convalescent COVID-19. Both conserved end residues are trimmed from each CDR3. Clone sizes are given selectively: once, few, many, or a class where the clone is expanded.

size: .
J: TRBJ1-5
V: TRBV19
CDR3: ASSTKDRGVSNQPQH

size: .
J: TRBJ2-7
V: TRBV21-1
CDR3: ASSKARVYEQY

size: .
J: TRBJ2-7
V: TRBV28
CDR3: ASSDDRELYEQY

size: .
J: TRBJ1-2
V: TRBV5-4
CDR3: ASSFQGGNYGYT

size: .
J: TRBJ2-1
V: TRBV29-1
CDR3: SVLGTSGINEQF

size: .
J: TRBJ1-1
V: TRBV4-1
CDR3: ASSQAKMNTEAF

size: .
J: TRBJ2-2
V: TRBV9
CDR3: ASSPRTGVRDTGELF

size: .
J: TRBJ2-1
V: TRBV28
CDR3: ASSQGTSVSWNEQF

size: .
J: TRBJ2-1
V: TRBV5-1
CDR3: ASSGTHRGEQF

size: .
J: TRBJ2-3
V: TRBV4-1
CDR3: ASSQGPRGSSDTQY

size: .
J: TRBJ1-2
V: TRBV9
CDR3: ASSVGIRTGGFTYGYT

size: .
J: TRBJ2-1
V: TRBV5-1
CDR3: ASSPIDRGLRNEQF

size: .
J: TRBJ2-3
V: TRBV11-3
CDR3: ASSSGTRGTDTQY

size: few
J: TRBJ2-5
V: TRBV7-3
CDR3: ASSLIPGETQY

size: .
J: TRBJ2-6
V: TRBV5-6
CDR3: ASSRLLGSGANVLT

size: .
J: TRBJ2-7
V: TRBV5-4
CDR3: ASSLTANEQY

size: .
J: TRBJ1-6
V: TRBV7-9
CDR3: ASSFALTGFNSPLH

size: .
J: TRBJ2-5
V: TRBV29-1
CDR3: SVRPLDSQETQY

size: once
J: TRBJ1-4
V: TRBV5-1
CDR3: ASSLRGTLIEKLF

size: once
J: TRBJ2-5
V: TRBV7-2
CDR3: ASTSGGNSRGLY

size: .
J: TRBJ2-2
V: TRBV5-6
CDR3: ASSLVTAGELF

size: .
J: TRBJ1-2
V: TRBV7-9
CDR3: ASSLGSLDRGYGYT

size: .
J: TRBJ2-5
V: TRBV10-3
CDR3: AITSGRGPQETQY

size: .
J: TRBJ2-5
V: TRBV5-4
CDR3: ASRTGLAGGEETQY

size: .
J: TRBJ1-4
V: TRBV7-9
CDR3: ASSPLTGREKLF

size: .
J: TRBJ1-6
V: TRBV27
CDR3: ASSLAGRRSYNSPLH

size: .
J: TRBJ2-5
V: TRBV11-3
CDR3: ASSPAGGETQY

size: .
J: TRBJ1-6
V: TRBV6-5
CDR3: ASTRQDNSPLH

size: once
J: TRBJ1-2
V: TRBV19
CDR3: ASSIGFVGQQNNRYGYT

size: .
J: TRBJ1-5
V: TRBV5-1
CDR3: ASSSGTADQPQH

size: .
J: TRBJ2-1
V: TRBV5-4
CDR3: ASRTGTSGSYNEQF